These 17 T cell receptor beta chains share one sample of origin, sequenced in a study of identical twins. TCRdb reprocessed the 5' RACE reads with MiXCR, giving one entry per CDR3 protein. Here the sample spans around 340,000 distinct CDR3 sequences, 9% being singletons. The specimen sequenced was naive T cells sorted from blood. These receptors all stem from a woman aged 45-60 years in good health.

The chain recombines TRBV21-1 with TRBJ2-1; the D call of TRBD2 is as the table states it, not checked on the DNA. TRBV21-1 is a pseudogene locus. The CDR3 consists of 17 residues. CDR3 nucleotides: TGTGCCCCCCAGCAAGGAGGGCGGGAGGCCCATGGGTGCGCTAGTGCCTTC. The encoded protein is CAPQQGGREAHGCASAF.

CDR3 in amino acids: CASSLDGQGLNTEAFF. The CDR3 nucleotides are TGTGCCAGCAGCTTAGACGGACAGGGACTGAACACTGAAGCTTTCTTT. The J gene is TRBJ1-1, the V gene TRBV11-3; TRBD1 aligns across 8 bases. The CDR3 has 16 residues. From germline, CDR1 is SGHNT and CDR2 YENEEA. The ends lost 0 bases at V and 0 bases at J; junction bases unmatched: 3.

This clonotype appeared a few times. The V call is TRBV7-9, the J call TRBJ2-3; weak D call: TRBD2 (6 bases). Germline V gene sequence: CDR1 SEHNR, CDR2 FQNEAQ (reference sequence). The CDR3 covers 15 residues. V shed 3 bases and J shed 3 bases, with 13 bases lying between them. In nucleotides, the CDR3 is TGTGCCAGCAGCTTCCTAGCGAGTGGGACAGATACGCAGTATTTT. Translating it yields CASSFLASGTDTQYF.

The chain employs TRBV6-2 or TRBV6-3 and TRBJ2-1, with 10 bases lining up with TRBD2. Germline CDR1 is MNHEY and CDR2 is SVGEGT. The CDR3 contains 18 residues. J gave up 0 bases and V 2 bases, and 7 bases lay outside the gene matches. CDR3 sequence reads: CASSYASGSGSSYNEQFF. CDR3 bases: TGTGCCAGCAGTTACGCTAGCGGGAGTGGGAGCTCCTACAATGAGCAGTTCTTC.

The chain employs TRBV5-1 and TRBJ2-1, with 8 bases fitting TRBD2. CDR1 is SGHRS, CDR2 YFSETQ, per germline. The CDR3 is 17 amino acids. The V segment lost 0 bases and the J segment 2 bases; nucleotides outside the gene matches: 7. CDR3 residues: CASSLVGTRFTYNEQFF. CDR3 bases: TGCGCCAGCAGCTTGGTTGGGACTAGGTTCACCTACAATGAGCAGTTCTTC.

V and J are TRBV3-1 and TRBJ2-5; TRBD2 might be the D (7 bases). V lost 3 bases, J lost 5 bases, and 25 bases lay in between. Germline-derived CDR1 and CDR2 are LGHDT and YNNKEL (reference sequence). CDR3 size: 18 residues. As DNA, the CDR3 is TGTGCCAGCAGCCAGGGTCCGACGAGGGGGGGAGGATGGGAGACCCAGTACTTC. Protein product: CASSQGPTRGGGWETQYF.

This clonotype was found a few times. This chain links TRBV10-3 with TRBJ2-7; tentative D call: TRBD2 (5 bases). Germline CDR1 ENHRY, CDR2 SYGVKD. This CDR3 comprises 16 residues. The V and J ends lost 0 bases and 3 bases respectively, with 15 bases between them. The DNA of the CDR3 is TGTGCCATCAGTGAGTCGCTTTCGACCGCGGGCTACGAGCAGTACGTC. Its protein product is CAISESLSTAGYEQYV.

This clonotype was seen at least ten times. CDR3: CASSYSPGDTEAFF. The DNA of the CDR3 is TGTGCCAGCAGTTACTCCCCTGGGGACACTGAAGCTTTCTTT. The chain is built from TRBV6-5 and TRBJ1-1; D remains ambiguous. The CDR3 is 14 residues long. V lost 0 bases and J 3 bases, leaving 8 bases between the germline ends. Germline assignment: CDR1 MNHEY and CDR2 SVGAGI.

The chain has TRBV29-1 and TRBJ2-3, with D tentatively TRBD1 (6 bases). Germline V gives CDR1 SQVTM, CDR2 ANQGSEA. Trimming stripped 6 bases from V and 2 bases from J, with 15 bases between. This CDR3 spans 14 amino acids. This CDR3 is CSVRTAAHTDTQYF. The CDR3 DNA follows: TGCAGCGTGCGGACAGCGGCCCACACAGATACGCAGTATTTT.

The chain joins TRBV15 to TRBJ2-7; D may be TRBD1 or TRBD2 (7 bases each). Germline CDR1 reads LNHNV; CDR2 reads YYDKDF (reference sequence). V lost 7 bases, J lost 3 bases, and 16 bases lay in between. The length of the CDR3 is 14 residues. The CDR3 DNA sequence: TGTGCCACCACGGAAGCGGGACAGATCTACGAGCAGTACTTC. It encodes CATTEAGQIYEQYF.

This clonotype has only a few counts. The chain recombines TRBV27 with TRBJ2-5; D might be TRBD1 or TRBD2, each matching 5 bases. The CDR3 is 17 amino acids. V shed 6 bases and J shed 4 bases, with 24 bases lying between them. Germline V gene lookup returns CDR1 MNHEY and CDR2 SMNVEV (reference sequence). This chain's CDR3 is CASSLYRRPAGGETQYF. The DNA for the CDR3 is TGTGCCAGCAGCTTGTACCGAAGGCCGGCTGGGGGAGAGACCCAGTACTTC.

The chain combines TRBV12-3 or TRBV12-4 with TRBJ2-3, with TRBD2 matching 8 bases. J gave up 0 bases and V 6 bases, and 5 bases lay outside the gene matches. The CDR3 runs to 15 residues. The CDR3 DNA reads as TGTGCCAGCAGATTTAGCGGGACTAGCACAGATACGCAGTATTTT. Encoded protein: CASRFSGTSTDTQYF.

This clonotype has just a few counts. CDR3 DNA: TGCAGTGCTAGGACCAGCGGGAGACGTAATGAGCAGTTCTTC. It encodes CSARTSGRRNEQFF. The chain has TRBV20-1 and TRBJ2-1, with 8 bases that match TRBD2. The CDR3 is 14 amino acids. V gave up 3 bases and J gave up 7 bases; unmatched junction bases: 8. Germline CDR1 DFQATT, CDR2 SNEGSKA (reference sequence).

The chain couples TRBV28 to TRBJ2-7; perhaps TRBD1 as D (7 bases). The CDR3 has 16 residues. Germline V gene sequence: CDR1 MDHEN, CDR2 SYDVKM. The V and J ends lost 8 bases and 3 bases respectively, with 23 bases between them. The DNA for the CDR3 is TGTGCCAGCGGTGGGGGGACAGACGAGCCTTTCTACGAGCAGTACGTC. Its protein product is CASGGGTDEPFYEQYV.

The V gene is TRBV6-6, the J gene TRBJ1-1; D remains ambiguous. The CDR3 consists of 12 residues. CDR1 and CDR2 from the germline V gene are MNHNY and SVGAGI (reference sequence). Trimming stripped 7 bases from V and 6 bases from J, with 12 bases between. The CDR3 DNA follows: TGTGCCAGCACCACCCGGAGGGCTGAAGCTTTCTTT. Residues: CASTTRRAEAFF.

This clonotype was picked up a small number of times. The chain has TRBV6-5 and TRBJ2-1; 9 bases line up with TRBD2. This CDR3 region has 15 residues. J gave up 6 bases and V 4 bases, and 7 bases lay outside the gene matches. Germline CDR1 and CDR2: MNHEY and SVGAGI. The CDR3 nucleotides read TGTGCCAGCAGTTTAGCGGGAGATCAATCCAATGAGCAGTTCTTC. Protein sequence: CASSLAGDQSNEQFF.

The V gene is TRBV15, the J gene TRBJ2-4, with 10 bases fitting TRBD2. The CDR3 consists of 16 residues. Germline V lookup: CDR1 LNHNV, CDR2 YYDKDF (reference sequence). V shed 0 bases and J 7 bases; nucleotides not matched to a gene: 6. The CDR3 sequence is CATSRDLAGERNIQYF. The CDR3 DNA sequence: TGTGCCACCAGCAGAGATCTAGCGGGAGAGAGGAACATTCAGTACTTC.